The clone carrying this T cell receptor (beta chain) was observed a few times. Its antigen is still unknown. The sample is drawn from a study of early T cells in non-severe SARS-CoV-2 infection. Study information: Bulk RNA taken from unsorted whole blood was sequenced, leaving chains unpaired. Findings and caveats of the study: Anti-spike CD8 responses were favored in VDJdb matching, and private and CD4 specificities were missed.

CDR3 length: 13 amino acids. The V and J ends lost 3 bases and 3 bases respectively, with 8 bases between them. The germline CDR1 and CDR2 sequences are KGHSH and LQKENI. Individual cDNA molecules were tagged with unique molecular identifiers, the study reported. TCRdb recomputed calls from the 5' RACE reads with MiXCR, one row per CDR3 protein. The sample carries about 66,000 distinct CDR3 sequences, approximately 10% recorded once. The sequence derives from an adult who was a healthcare worker with PCR-confirmed SARS-CoV-2 infection or an uninfected control (not recorded which). The rearrangement links TRBV18 to TRBJ2-5; D call uncertain. The material sequenced was whole blood. CDR3 nucleotide sequence: TGTGCCAGCTCACCCAGGATCGAAGAGACCCAGTACTTC. The encoded protein is CASSPRIEETQYF. Full variable domain (remainder filled in from reference TRBV18 and TRBJ2-5): NAGVMQNPRHLVRRRGQEARLRCSPMKGHSHVYWYRQLPEEGLKFMVYLQKENIIDESGMPKERFSAEFPKEGPSILRIQQVVRGDSAAYFCASSPRIEETQYFGPGTRLLVL.